This T cell receptor beta chain comes out of a study of blood T cell repertoires in COVID-19. Here immunoSEQ multiplex PCR was the method, and the copy in TCRdb shows in-frame clones only, minus some. The data hold roughly 250,000 clones, with approximately 86% observed a single time. The V and J ends lost 3 bases and 2 bases, in that order; junction bases with no gene match: 1. The V gene's germline CDR1 is SNHLY and CDR2 FYNNEI. The CDR3 is 16 residues long. Sequencing was done on a sample of peripheral blood. This chain joins TRBV2 and TRBJ2-6, with 10 bases that match TRBD1. This TCR was recovered from a human donor in a cohort sampled during active COVID-19. The CDR3 region is CASSEGQGTGANVLTF. The CDR3 nucleotides read TGTGCCAGCAGTGAGGGACAGGGGACTGGGGCCAACGTCCTGACTTTC.